This TCR beta chain was obtained from a study of control samples from healthy donors and cancer patients. The CDR3 covers 17 residues. V was pared by 6 bases and J by 3 bases, with 14 bases of the junction left unmatched. Germline V CDR1 and CDR2: MNHEY, SMNVEV (reference sequence). Libraries were prepared by immunoSEQ multiplex PCR; TCRdb keeps only in-frame clonotypes and omits some of them. The data show 110,000 to 150,000 clones, with 89% seen just once and 4% to 5.5% held by the top ten. The rearrangement uses TRBV27 and TRBJ2-1, with 7 nucleotides matching TRBD1. Sequenced: blood. The receptor was derived from a man under 40 in good health. The CDR3 nucleotides are TGTGCCAGCAGCCGTGAACCCGGGACAGCCCACTACAATGAGCAGTTCTTC. Encoded protein: CASSREPGTAHYNEQFF.